This T cell receptor (beta chain) was sequenced for a study of blood T cells in healthy people across ages. Combining a sample-barcoded 5' primer with a J-beta primer mix, a second PCR ran for roughly 7 to 11 cycles. TCRdb reprocessed the 5' RACE reads with MiXCR, giving one entry per CDR3 protein. The table lists about 1.8 million distinct CDR3 sequences, around half of them singletons, with approximately 2.1% in the top ten. Germline trimming cut 0 bases from V and 5 bases from J; bases unmatched to any gene: 5. The germline V gene has CDR1 LGHNA and CDR2 YNFKEQ. The CDR3 runs 15 residues. The J gene is TRBJ2-3, the V gene TRBV4-2, with 7 nucleotides matching TRBD2. The source is a woman between 35 and 50 years old in good health. The specimen sequenced was blood. The CDR3 loop reads CASSQEFGEGDTQYF. The DNA of the CDR3 is TGTGCCAGCAGCCAAGAATTTGGGGAGGGAGATACGCAGTATTTT.